The T cell receptor (beta chain) described here comes from a study of cytomegalovirus exposure and HLA in healthy donors. The PCR had 60 Vbeta and 13 Jbeta primers. TCRdb keeps only in-frame clones here, not all; method: immunoSEQ multiplex PCR. The data hold more than 85,000 clones, with 69% observed a single time. A word on this clone: The antigen is undetermined.

Findings of the study overall: When presence/absence was analysed, sequencing depth was taken to be roughly uniform across donors. In the analysis, some V segments, TRBV6-2 and TRBV6-3 included, were excluded as indistinguishable.

The CDR3 is 15 amino acids. V lost 5 bases to trimming and J lost 2 bases; unmatched junction nucleotides: 3. CDR1 and CDR2 (germline): SGHTA, FQGTGA. The chain combines TRBV7-3 with TRBJ2-1; 10 bases match TRBD2. This sequence was found in a female donor in good health and CMV-seronegative. Sequenced sample: PBMCs. CDR3 protein: CASSPTSGAYNEQFF. DNA for the CDR3: TGTGCCAGCAGCCCTACTAGCGGGGCCTACAATGAGCAGTTCTTC.